The rows below give T cell receptor beta chains drawn from one sample of a study of CD8+CD57+ T cells in acquired aplastic anemia. Each CDR3 protein gets one entry after TCRdb re-called the reads with MiXCR. The sample lists 130,000 or so distinct CDR3 sequences, less than 45% occurring once. Sequencing was carried out using sorted CD4+, CD8+, or CD8+CD57+ T cells (not recorded which) from PBMCs. Receptor source: a human donor in good health, serving as a control. Both conserved end residues are part of each CDR3. The D gene is left open where the match is weak. Not every row has a clone size; where given, it reads once, few, many or a size class.

>-|16|TRBV6-5|TRBD2|TRBJ2-3
TGTGCCAGCAGTTTGAGACTAGCGGGGGGAGTAGATACGCAGTATTTT
CASSLRLAGGVDTQYF
>many|13|TRBV29-1|-|TRBJ2-2
TGCAGCGTTACGGGAGTGTGGACCGGGGAGCTGTTTTTT
CSVTGVWTGELFF
>-|12|TRBV3-1|-|TRBJ2-4
TGTGCCAGCAGCCAAAGCGACAACATTCAGTACTTC
CASSQSDNIQYF
>-|14|TRBV27|-|TRBJ1-2
TGTGCCAGCAGTCACGGACCTGGGGGGGAGGGCTACACCTTC
CASSHGPGGEGYTF
>many|13|TRBV13|-|TRBJ2-7
TGTGCCAGCAGCAGGACACCACTCGACGAGCAGTACTTC
CASSRTPLDEQYF
>-|16|TRBV11-2|-|TRBJ2-7
TGTGCCAGCAGCTTATTCGGCGGGACAGACAACTACGAGCAGTACTTC
CASSLFGGTDNYEQYF
>-|13|TRBV6-1|-|TRBJ2-7
TGTGCCAGCAGTGGAGAGGGCTCCGACGAGCAGTACTTC
CASSGEGSDEQYF
>once|16|TRBV5-5|-|TRBJ1-1
TGTGCCAGCAGCTTGGTGCAGGGCCTTGTGGACACTGAAGCTTTCTTT
CASSLVQGLVDTEAFF
>many|14|TRBV5-1|-|TRBJ1-2
TGCGCCAGCAGCTTGGGGGCAGGGTCGGCTGGCTACACCTTC
CASSLGAGSAGYTF
>-|15|TRBV6-5|TRBD1|TRBJ2-5
TGTGCCAGCAGTGACTCGACAGGGGTAGGGGAGACCCGGTACTTC
CASSDSTGVGETRYF
>many|15|TRBV6-1|-|TRBJ2-3
TGTGCCAGCAGCCCCAGCGGAATTAGCACAGATACGCAGTATTTT
CASSPSGISTDTQYF
>-|12|TRBV7-8|-|TRBJ2-1
TGTGCCAGCAGCTTGGCGGCTCCTGAGCAGTTCTTC
CASSLAAPEQFF
>-|15|TRBV10-3|-|TRBJ2-5
TGTGCCATCAGTGAGGTTGCGGACCTCAGAGAGACCCAGTACTTC
CAISEVADLRETQYF
>many|14|TRBV20-1|-|TRBJ2-7
TGCAGTGCCTCACGACGAGGGGGGTTTTACGAGCAGTACTTC
CSASRRGGFYEQYF
>many|16|TRBV5-1|TRBD2|TRBJ2-1
TGCGCCAGCAGCCCGTCGACTAGCGGGGGGGCCAATGAGCAGTTCTTC
CASSPSTSGGANEQFF
>-|13|TRBV7-9|-|TRBJ1-1
TGTGCCAGCAGCCGGGAGCTGGGGGCTGAAGCTTTCTTC
CASSRELGAEAFF
>many|14|TRBV14|TRBD2|TRBJ2-7
TGTGCCACCAGCGTGGGAGCGGGGTCCTACGAGCAGTACTTC
CATSVGAGSYEQYF
>many|15|TRBV20-1|TRBD1|TRBJ2-3
TGCAGTGCTAGAACAGACAGGGGGCGCACAGATACGCAGTATTTT
CSARTDRGRTDTQYF
>-|12|TRBV19|TRBD1|TRBJ1-2
TGTGCCAGTAGCAAGACAGGGACGGGAAACACCTTC
CASSKTGTGNTF
>-|13|TRBV27|-|TRBJ1-1
TGTGCCAGCAGTCGGCTGGGGGGAGCTGTGGCTTTCTTT
CASSRLGGAVAFF
>many|16|TRBV20-1|TRBD2|TRBJ2-5
TGCAGTGCTAGGCGGTCTAGCGGGAGGATGAGTGAGACCCAGTACTTC
CSARRSSGRMSETQYF
>many|11|TRBV3-1|-|TRBJ2-7
TGTGCCAGCAGCCAAGGCCTTGAGCAGTACTTC
CASSQGLEQYF
>-|14|TRBV10-3|TRBD2|TRBJ2-5
TGTGCCATCAGTGATTCGGGGGGACAAGAGACCCAGTACTTC
CAISDSGGQETQYF
>-|13|TRBV5-1|TRBD2|TRBJ2-5
TGCGCCAGCAGCTCGCGGGAGGGGGAGACCCAGTACTTC
CASSSREGETQYF
>many|13|TRBV20-1|-|TRBJ2-3
TGCAGTGCTAGAAGGGGTGGGGGAGATACGCAGTATTTT
CSARRGGGDTQYF
>-|15|TRBV3-1|-|TRBJ2-5
TGTGCCAGCAGCCAAGGGGCGGGTCTGGGAGAGACCCAGTACTTC
CASSQGAGLGETQYF
>many|17|TRBV20-1|TRBD2|TRBJ2-5
TGCAGTGCTAGACCCCTAGCGGGGGGGAGCTTCCAAGAGACCCAGTACTTC
CSARPLAGGSFQETQYF